This T cell receptor (beta chain) is from a study of blood T cell repertoires in COVID-19. Original analysis: The assay estimated nucleated cells by amplifying reference gene primers. The method was immunoSEQ multiplex PCR; TCRdb's version includes in-frame clones alone and lacks a portion of them. For V, J and clone size, that table is used; D and trimming come from the DNA. This sample has under 130,000 clones, with around 89% found just once. The V gene lost 0 bases and the J gene lost 9 bases, with 15 bases spanning the gap. This CDR3 region has 16 residues. Germline lookup yields CDR1 LNHNV and CDR2 YYDKDF (reference sequence).

This sequence joins TRBV15 and TRBJ1-6; maybe TRBD1 (5 bases). The source of this sequence is a woman aged 55 to 70 with acute or convalescent COVID-19. Sample: peripheral blood. CDR3 in DNA: TGTGCCACCAGCAGAGATTATCGGGGGATAGGTTCACCCCTCCACTTT. Its translation: CATSRDYRGIGSPLHF.